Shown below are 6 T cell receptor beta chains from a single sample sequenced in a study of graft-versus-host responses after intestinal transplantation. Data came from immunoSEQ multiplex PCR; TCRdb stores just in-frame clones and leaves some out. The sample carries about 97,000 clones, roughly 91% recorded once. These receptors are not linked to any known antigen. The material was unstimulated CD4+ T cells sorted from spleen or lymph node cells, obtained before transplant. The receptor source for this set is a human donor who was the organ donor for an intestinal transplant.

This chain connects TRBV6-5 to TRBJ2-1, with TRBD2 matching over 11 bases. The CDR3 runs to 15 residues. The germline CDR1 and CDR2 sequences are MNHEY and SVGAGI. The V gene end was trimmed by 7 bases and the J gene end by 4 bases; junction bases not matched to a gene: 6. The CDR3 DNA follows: TGTGCCAGCAATGTAACTAGCGGGGGATACAATGAGCAGTTCTTC. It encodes CASNVTSGGYNEQFF.

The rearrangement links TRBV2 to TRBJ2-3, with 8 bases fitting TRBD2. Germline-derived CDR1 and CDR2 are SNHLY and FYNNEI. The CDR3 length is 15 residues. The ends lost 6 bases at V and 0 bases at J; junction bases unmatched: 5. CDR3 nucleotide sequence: TGTGCCAGCAGGGGCACTAGCGGTAGCACAGATACGCAGTATTTT. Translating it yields CASRGTSGSTDTQYF. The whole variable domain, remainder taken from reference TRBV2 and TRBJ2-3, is EPEVTQTPSHQVTQMGQEVILRCVPISNHLYFYWYRQILGQKVEFLVSFYNNEISEKSEIFDDQFSVERPDGSNFTLKIRSTKLEDSAMYFCASRGTSGSTDTQYFGPGTRLTVL.

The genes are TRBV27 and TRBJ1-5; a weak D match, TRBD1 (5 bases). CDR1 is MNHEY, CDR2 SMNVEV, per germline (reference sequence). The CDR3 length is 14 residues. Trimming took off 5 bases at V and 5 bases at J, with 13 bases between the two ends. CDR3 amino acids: CASSPRVPDQPQHF. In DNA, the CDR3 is TGTGCCAGCAGTCCCAGGGTCCCCGATCAGCCCCAGCATTTT.

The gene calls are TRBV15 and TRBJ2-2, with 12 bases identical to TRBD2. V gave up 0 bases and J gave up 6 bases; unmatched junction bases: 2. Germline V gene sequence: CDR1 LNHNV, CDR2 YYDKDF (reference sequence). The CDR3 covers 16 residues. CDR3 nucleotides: TGTGCCACCAGCAGAGACCTAGCGGGGGGGCCCGGGGAGCTGTTTTTT. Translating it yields CATSRDLAGGPGELFF.

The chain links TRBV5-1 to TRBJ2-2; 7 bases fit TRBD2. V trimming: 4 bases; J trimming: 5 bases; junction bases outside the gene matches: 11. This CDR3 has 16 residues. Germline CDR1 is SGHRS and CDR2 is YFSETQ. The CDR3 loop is CASSRSWAGETGELFF. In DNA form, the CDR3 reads TGCGCCAGCAGCCGCTCTTGGGCGGGGGAAACCGGGGAGCTGTTTTTT. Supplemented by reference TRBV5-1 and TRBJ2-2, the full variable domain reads KAGVTQTPRYLIKTRGQQVTLSCSPISGHRSVSWYQQTPGQGLQFLFEYFSETQRNKGNFPGRFSGRQFSNSRSEMNVSTLELGDSALYLCASSRSWAGETGELFFGEGSRLTVL.

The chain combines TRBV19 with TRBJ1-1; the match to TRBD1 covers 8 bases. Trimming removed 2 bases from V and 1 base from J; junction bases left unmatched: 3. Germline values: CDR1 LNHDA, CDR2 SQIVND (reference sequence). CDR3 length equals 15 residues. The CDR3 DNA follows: TGTGCCAGTAGTATATACGGGACAGGGAACACTGAAGCTTTCTTT. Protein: CASSIYGTGNTEAFF.